This entry describes one T cell receptor (beta chain). The CDR3 totals 14 residues. Germline V lookup: CDR1 KGHDR, CDR2 SFDVKD. J lost 3 bases, V lost 8 bases, and 5 bases had no gene match. In the original workflow: Nucleated cell number was recorded as an estimate derived from reference gene primer amplification. The table came from immunoSEQ multiplex PCR; TCRdb's copy has only in-frame clones and leaves some out. Clonal size and the V and J genes are those of that table, whereas D and trimming came from the DNA. Among over 300,000 clones, 89% were seen once, and the ten largest hold roughly 1.2%. The data were taken from a study of blood T cell repertoires in COVID-19. Across the study: Specimens from acute and convalescent COVID-19 originated in the United States, Italy and Spain. T cells, B-cell-depleted T cells, or PBMCs supplied cDNA or gDNA.

This receptor was obtained from a man aged 40-50 years with acute or convalescent COVID-19. The chain combines TRBV24-1 with TRBJ2-2; TRBD1 agrees at 7 bases. Specimen: peripheral blood. The CDR3: CATKTGKDTGELFF. CDR3 DNA: TGTGCCACCAAGACAGGGAAGGACACCGGGGAGCTGTTTTTT.